A selection of T cell receptor beta chains follows, all from one sample in a study of cytomegalovirus exposure and HLA in healthy donors. Measured with immunoSEQ multiplex PCR; TCRdb has only the in-frame clones, and not every one. The sample lists 150,000 to 200,000 clones; around 87% were seen once. The sequenced material came from PBMCs. These TCRs come from a boy aged 2 to 10 in good health and CMV-seronegative. CDR3s include the opening cysteine and the closing phenylalanine or tryptophan. A D gene is named only where the DNA matches it firmly. Not every row has a clone size; where given, it reads once, few, many or a size class.

size	D	J	length	V	DNA	CDR3
NA	TRBD1	TRBJ2-3	14	TRBV12-5	TGTGCTAATACTAGGACAGGGGAAACAGATACGCAGTATTTT	CANTRTGETDTQYF
once	TRBD2	TRBJ2-3	14	TRBV5-6	TGTGCCAGCACCGGCGGGAGATCCGCAGATACGCAGTATTTT	CASTGGRSADTQYF
few	NA	TRBJ1-4	15	TRBV6-5	TGTGCCAGCAGTTACTCGACAGTAACCAATGAAAAACTGTTTTTT	CASSYSTVTNEKLFF
NA	NA	TRBJ2-7	17	TRBV5-1	TGCGCCAGCAGCCATCATTCTCGGGAGACAGCCAGTGACGAGCAGTACTTC	CASSHHSRETASDEQYF
few	NA	TRBJ1-1	13	TRBV6-5	TGTGCCAGCAGTTGGGGCGGGAACACTGAAGCTTTCTTT	CASSWGGNTEAFF
NA	TRBD1	TRBJ1-5	15	TRBV28	TGTGCCAGCAGCCCAGGACAGGGGCCGAGTCAGCCCCAGCATTTT	CASSPGQGPSQPQHF
NA	TRBD2	TRBJ2-2	16	TRBV9	TGTGCCAGCAGCGTGGGACTAGCGGCGAACACCGGGGAGCTGTTTTTT	CASSVGLAANTGELFF
NA	NA	TRBJ2-2	14	TRBV21-1	TGTGCCGGCCCGACTAGCGGGACGAACGGGGAGCTGTTTTTT	CAGPTSGTNGELFF
NA	NA	TRBJ1-1	14	TRBV6-5	TGTGCCAGCAGTCCCAAACTCGGGTACACTGAAGCTTTCTTT	CASSPKLGYTEAFF
NA	TRBD1	TRBJ1-1	15	TRBV28	TGTGCCAGCAGTTTAGCCGGACAGGAATGGACTGAAGCTTTCTTT	CASSLAGQEWTEAFF
NA	TRBD1	TRBJ2-3	17	TRBV7-9	TGTGCCAGCAGCCTCAGACAGGGGGCGCTGGGGACAGATACGCAGTATTTT	CASSLRQGALGTDTQYF
NA	TRBD1	TRBJ2-5	14	TRBV6-6	TGTGCCAGCAGTTACAGCGCAGGGGGAGAGACCCAGTACTTC	CASSYSAGGETQYF
few	NA	TRBJ2-1	15	TRBV5-6	TGTGCCAGCAGCCCCCGACAGGGAGGAAACAATGAGCAGTTCTTC	CASSPRQGGNNEQFF
NA	NA	TRBJ2-1	16	TRBV5-1	TGCGCCAGCAGCTCGGAAGGGGGTTTTTACGGCAATGAGCAGTTCTTC	CASSSEGGFYGNEQFF
NA	NA	TRBJ1-6	13	TRBV5-1	TGCGCCAGCAAGGGGGTTGAGAATTCACCCCTCCACTTT	CASKGVENSPLHF
NA	NA	TRBJ1-2	14	TRBV7-9	TGTGCCAGCAGCTCATACAGGCTTAACTATGGCTACACCTTC	CASSSYRLNYGYTF
NA	NA	TRBJ2-7	17	TRBV18	TGTGCCAGCTCACCTAACCCTAGCGAACGAACTTCCTACGAGCAGTACTTC	CASSPNPSERTSYEQYF
once	NA	TRBJ2-7	14	TRBV5-1	TGCGCCAGCAGCTTAGAACAGTATGGGGCCGAGCAGTACTTC	CASSLEQYGAEQYF
NA	NA	TRBJ2-1	14	TRBV18	TGTGCCAGCTCACCACCGCGGAGTACCCTTGAGCAGTTCTTC	CASSPPRSTLEQFF
NA	NA	TRBJ1-1	14	TRBV11-3	TGTGCCAGCAGCTTAGGGGCGGGGGACACTGAAGCTTTCTTT	CASSLGAGDTEAFF
NA	NA	TRBJ1-2	14	TRBV27	TGTGCCAGCAGTGCCTCCGGGACACACTATGGCTACACCTTC	CASSASGTHYGYTF
few	NA	TRBJ1-1	13	TRBV6-1	TGTGCCAGCAGTGACCAGGGAGGTACTGAAGCTTTCTTT	CASSDQGGTEAFF
NA	NA	TRBJ1-1	13	TRBV29-1	TGCAGCGCGCTACCAGACTCGAACACTGAAGCTTTCTTT	CSALPDSNTEAFF
NA	NA	TRBJ2-7	15	TRBV7-2	TGTGCCAGCAGCTTAGTAGCCAGGGAAGCCTACGAGCAGTACTTC	CASSLVAREAYEQYF
once	NA	TRBJ2-5	13	TRBV5-1	TGCGCCAGCAGTTTTTCAGGGTCGGAGACCCAGTACTTC	CASSFSGSETQYF
NA	TRBD1	TRBJ2-2	14	TRBV6-1	TGTGCCAGCAGCGGACAGGCCAACACCGGGGAGCTGTTTTTT	CASSGQANTGELFF
NA	NA	TRBJ2-7	11	TRBV5-1	TGCGCCAGCAGCGCAGACTACGAGCAGTACTTC	CASSADYEQYF
NA	TRBD2	TRBJ2-3	14	TRBV30	TGTGCCTGTGAAGCGGGGGGGGTCACAGATACGCAGTATTTT	CACEAGGVTDTQYF
NA	TRBD1	TRBJ1-2	16	TRBV9	TGTGCCAGCAGCGTAGTAGCTGACAGGGGGGACTATGGCTACACCTTC	CASSVVADRGDYGYTF
NA	NA	TRBJ2-7	12	TRBV5-6	TGTGCCAGCAGCCGACAGGTCTACGAGCAGTACTTC	CASSRQVYEQYF
NA	NA	TRBJ2-7	16	TRBV6-6	TGTGCCAGCAGTTACGAGGGGAGGCTCGCGGGGTACGAGCAGTACTTC	CASSYEGRLAGYEQYF
NA	TRBD2	TRBJ2-7	16	TRBV27	TGTGCCAGCAGTAACCGCCCTACTAGCGGACGCTACGAGCAGTACTTC	CASSNRPTSGRYEQYF
NA	TRBD1	TRBJ1-6	17	TRBV5-1	TGCGCCAGCAGCGTGGTTCCACTCGGACAGGAGAATTCACCCCTCCACTTT	CASSVVPLGQENSPLHF
NA	NA	TRBJ1-4	14	TRBV10-2	TGCGCCAGCAGTGGGACAGCCTTAAATGAAAAACTGTTTTTT	CASSGTALNEKLFF
NA	TRBD2	TRBJ2-1	21	TRBV4-1	TGCGCCAGCAACCAGAAGGGGCTAGCGGGGGGCCGGGGGGGTTTGAGAAATGAGCAGTTCTTC	CASNQKGLAGGRGGLRNEQFF
NA	NA	TRBJ2-7	13	TRBV6-5	TGTGCCAGCAGTAGAAACAGGGATTACGAGCAGTACTTC	CASSRNRDYEQYF
NA	NA	TRBJ2-3	15	TRBV6-4	TGTGCCAGCAGTGAGGGGGCCGGGAGCACAGATACGCAGTATTTT	CASSEGAGSTDTQYF
NA	NA	TRBJ1-6	19	TRBV27	TGTGCCAGCAGTTTATCTAGACCCGGATCCCAAGGGGTGGGTTCACCCCTCCACTTT	CASSLSRPGSQGVGSPLHF
NA	NA	TRBJ2-7	16	TRBV5-1	TGCGCCAGCAGCTTGGCCCGCGGCTCACTCTCCTACGAGCAGTACTTC	CASSLARGSLSYEQYF
NA	TRBD2	TRBJ2-1	15	TRBV19	TGTGCCAGTAGTATAAGGACTAGCGGCTACAATGAGCAGTTCTTC	CASSIRTSGYNEQFF
NA	TRBD2	TRBJ2-1	11	TRBV5-4	TGTGCCAGCAGGAGGGAGGGTGAGCAGTTCTTC	CASRREGEQFF
NA	NA	TRBJ1-1	15	TRBV27	TGTGCCAGCACCTCGGTTGGAGGGCAGAACACTGAAGCTTTCTTT	CASTSVGGQNTEAFF
NA	TRBD1	TRBJ2-7	15	TRBV5-1	TGCGCCAGCAGCTCCCGGACAGGTCAGACCTACGAGCAGTACTTC	CASSSRTGQTYEQYF
NA	TRBD1	TRBJ1-1	13	TRBV9	TGTGCCAGCAGCGACACAGGGGACACTGAAGCTTTCTTT	CASSDTGDTEAFF
NA	NA	TRBJ1-4	15	TRBV18	TGTGCCAGCTCACCATACAGGGCGCTGGGAGAAAAACTGTTTTTT	CASSPYRALGEKLFF
NA	NA	TRBJ1-5	14	TRBV19	TGTGCCAGTAGGACCGACCGGGGAGTGCAGCCCCAGCATTTT	CASRTDRGVQPQHF
NA	NA	TRBJ1-1	12	TRBV15	TGTGCCACCGCTCAGGTGGGCACTGAAGCTTTCTTT	CATAQVGTEAFF
NA	TRBD2	TRBJ2-3	17	TRBV7-2	TGTGCCAGCAGCTTAGCCGGTCGGGGGGTGGGCACAGATACGCAGTATTTT	CASSLAGRGVGTDTQYF
NA	TRBD1	TRBJ2-5	15	TRBV6-1	TGTGCCAGCAGCCAAGGGACAGGGCTTCAAGAGACCCAGTACTTC	CASSQGTGLQETQYF
NA	NA	TRBJ2-1	14	TRBV4-2	TGTGCCAGCAGCCACGATCGGGTGTACAATGAGCAGTTCTTC	CASSHDRVYNEQFF
NA	NA	TRBJ2-1	13	TRBV5-1	TGCGCCAGCAGCTTAGACAGGTACAATGAGCAGTTCTTC	CASSLDRYNEQFF
NA	NA	TRBJ1-5	16	TRBV4-1	TGCGCCAGCAGCCAAGGGGCAGACGATAGCAATCAGCCCCAGCATTTT	CASSQGADDSNQPQHF
once	NA	TRBJ1-4	14	TRBV27	TGTGCCAGCGATAGAGGAAGGACTAATGAAAAACTGTTTTTT	CASDRGRTNEKLFF
NA	NA	TRBJ1-2	15	TRBV15	TGTGCCACCAGCGATTTACGACAGCCCCCGGAGGGCTACACCTTC	CATSDLRQPPEGYTF
NA	NA	TRBJ1-2	15	TRBV30	TGTGCCTGGAGAACCTATGCGACAGTACCCTATGGCTACACCTTC	CAWRTYATVPYGYTF